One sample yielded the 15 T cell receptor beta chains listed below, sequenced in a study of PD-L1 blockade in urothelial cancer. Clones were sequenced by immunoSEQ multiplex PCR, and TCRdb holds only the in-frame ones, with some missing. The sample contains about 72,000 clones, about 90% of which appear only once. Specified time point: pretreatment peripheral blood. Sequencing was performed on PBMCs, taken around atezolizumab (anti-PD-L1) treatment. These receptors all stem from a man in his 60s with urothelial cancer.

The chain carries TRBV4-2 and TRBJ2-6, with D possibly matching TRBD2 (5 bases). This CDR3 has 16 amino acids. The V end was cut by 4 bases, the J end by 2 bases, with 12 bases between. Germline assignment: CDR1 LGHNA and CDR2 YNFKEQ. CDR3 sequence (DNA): TGTGCCAGCAGCCCCGGACTTCAGGCTGGGGCCAACGTCCTGACTTTC. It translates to CASSPGLQAGANVLTF.

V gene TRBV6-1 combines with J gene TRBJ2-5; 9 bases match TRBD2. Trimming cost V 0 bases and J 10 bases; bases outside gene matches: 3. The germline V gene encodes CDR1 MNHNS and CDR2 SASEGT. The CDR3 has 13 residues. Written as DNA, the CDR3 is TGTGCCAGCAGTGAAGCAGGGACTAGCCTCCAGTACTTC. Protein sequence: CASSEAGTSLQYF.

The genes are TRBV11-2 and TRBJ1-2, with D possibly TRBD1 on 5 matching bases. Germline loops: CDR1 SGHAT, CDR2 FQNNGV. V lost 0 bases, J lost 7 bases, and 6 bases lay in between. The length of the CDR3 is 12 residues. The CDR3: CASSLDRVGYTF. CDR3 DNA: TGTGCCAGCAGCTTAGACAGGGTTGGCTACACCTTC.

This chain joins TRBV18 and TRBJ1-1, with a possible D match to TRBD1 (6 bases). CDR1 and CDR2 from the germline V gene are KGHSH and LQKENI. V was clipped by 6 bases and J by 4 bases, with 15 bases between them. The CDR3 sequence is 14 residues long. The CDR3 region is CASSFQGSATEAFF. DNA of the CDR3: TGTGCCAGCTCGTTTCAGGGGAGTGCCACTGAAGCTTTCTTT.

The CDR3: CASSRNLGLQFEQFF. The CDR3 coding sequence is TGTGCCAGCAGCCGCAATTTGGGCTTACAATTCGAGCAGTTCTTC. This chain joins TRBV7-2 and TRBJ2-1; D ambiguous. The CDR3 length is 15 residues. V lost 5 bases, J lost 10 bases, and 21 bases lay in between. Germline CDR1 SGHTA, CDR2 FQGNSA. Full variable domain (outside the CDR3, taken from reference TRBV7-2 and TRBJ2-1): GAGVSQSPSNKVTEKGKDVELRCDPISGHTALYWYRQSLGQGLEFLIYFQGNSAPDKSGLPSDRFSAERTGGSVSTLTIQRTQQEDSAVYLCASSRNLGLQFEQFFGPGTRLTVL.

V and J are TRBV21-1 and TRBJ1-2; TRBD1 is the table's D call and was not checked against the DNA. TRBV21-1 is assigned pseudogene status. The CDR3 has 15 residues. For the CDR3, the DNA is TGTGCCAGCAGCAAGGACAGATTCTTGGGGTATGGCTACACCTTC. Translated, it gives CASSKDRFLGYGYTF.

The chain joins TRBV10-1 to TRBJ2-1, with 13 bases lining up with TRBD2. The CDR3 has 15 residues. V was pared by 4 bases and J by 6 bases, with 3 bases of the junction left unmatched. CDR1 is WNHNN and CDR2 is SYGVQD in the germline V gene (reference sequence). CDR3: CASSGLAGGINEQFF. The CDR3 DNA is TGCGCCAGCAGTGGACTAGCGGGGGGAATCAATGAGCAGTTCTTC.

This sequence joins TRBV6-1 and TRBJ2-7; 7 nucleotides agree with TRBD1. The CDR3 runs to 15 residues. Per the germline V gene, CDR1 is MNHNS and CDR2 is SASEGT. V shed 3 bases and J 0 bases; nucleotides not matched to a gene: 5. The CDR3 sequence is CASSEPGQISYEQYF. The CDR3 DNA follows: TGTGCCAGCAGTGAGCCGGGACAGATCTCCTACGAGCAGTACTTC.

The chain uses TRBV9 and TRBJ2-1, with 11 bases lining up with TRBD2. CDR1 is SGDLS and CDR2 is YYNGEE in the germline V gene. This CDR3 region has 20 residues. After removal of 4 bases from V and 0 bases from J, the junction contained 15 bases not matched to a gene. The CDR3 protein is CASSPQRGASGGSSYNEQFF. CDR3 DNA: TGTGCCAGCAGCCCCCAGAGAGGGGCTAGCGGGGGGAGCTCCTACAATGAGCAGTTCTTC.

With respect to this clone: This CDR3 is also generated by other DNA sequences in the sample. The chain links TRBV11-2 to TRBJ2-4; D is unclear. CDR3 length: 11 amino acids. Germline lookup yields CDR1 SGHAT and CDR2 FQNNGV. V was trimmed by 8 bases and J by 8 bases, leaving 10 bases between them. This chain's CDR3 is CASGTKHIQYF. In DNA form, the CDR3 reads TGTGCCAGCGGCACTAAACACATTCAGTACTTC.

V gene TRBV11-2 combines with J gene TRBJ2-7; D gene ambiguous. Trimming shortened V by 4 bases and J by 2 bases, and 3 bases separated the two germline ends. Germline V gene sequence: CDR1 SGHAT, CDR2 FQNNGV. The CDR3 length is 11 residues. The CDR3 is CASSYTYEQYF. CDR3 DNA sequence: TGTGCCAGCAGCTACACCTACGAGCAGTACTTC.

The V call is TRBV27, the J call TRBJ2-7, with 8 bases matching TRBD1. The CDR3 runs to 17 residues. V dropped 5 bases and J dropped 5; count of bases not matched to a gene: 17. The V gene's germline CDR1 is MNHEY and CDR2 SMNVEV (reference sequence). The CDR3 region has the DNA TGTGCCAGCAGTAAAGGACAGGGTGGGAAGGAGTTAGACGAGCAGTACTTC. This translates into CASSKGQGGKELDEQYF.

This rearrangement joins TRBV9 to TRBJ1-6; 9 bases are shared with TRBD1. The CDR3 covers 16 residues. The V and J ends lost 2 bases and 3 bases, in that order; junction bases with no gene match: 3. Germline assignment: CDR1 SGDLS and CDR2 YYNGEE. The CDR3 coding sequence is TGTGCCAGCAGCGTGGGACAGGGTGACTATAATTCACCCCTCCACTTT. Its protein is CASSVGQGDYNSPLHF.

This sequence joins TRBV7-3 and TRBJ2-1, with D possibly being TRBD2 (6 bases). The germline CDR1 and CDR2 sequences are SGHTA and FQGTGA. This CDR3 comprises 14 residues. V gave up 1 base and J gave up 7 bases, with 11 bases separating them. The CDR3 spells CASSLINGGNEQFF. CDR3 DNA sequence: TGTGCCAGCAGCTTAATCAATGGGGGGAATGAGCAGTTCTTC.

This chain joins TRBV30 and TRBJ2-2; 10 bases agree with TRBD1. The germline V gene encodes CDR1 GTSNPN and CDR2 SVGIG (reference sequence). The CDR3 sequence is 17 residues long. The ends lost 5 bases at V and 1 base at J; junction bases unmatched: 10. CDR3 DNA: TGTGCCTGGCGGGACAGGGGATCGGGCAAGAACACCGGGGAGCTGTTTTTT. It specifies CAWRDRGSGKNTGELFF.